The 28 T cell receptor beta chains below were found in one sample sequenced in a study of CD8+CD57+ T cells in acquired aplastic anemia. Template material for TCR beta VDJ and CDR3 profiling consisted of genomic DNA. One entry per CDR3 protein, called by TCRdb with MiXCR from the reads. The sample records roughly 160,000 distinct CDR3 sequences, about 64% being singletons. The sample was sorted CD4+, CD8+, or CD8+CD57+ T cells (not recorded which) from PBMCs. The receptors were sampled from a human donor in good health.

The chain links TRBV24-1 to TRBJ2-2; 10 bases align to TRBD1. The V gene's germline CDR1 is KGHDR and CDR2 SFDVKD. The CDR3 has 15 amino acids. Losses at the gene ends were 5 bases for V and 7 bases for J; bases not matched to a gene: 6. The CDR3 DNA is TGTGCCACCAGTGGACAGGGGGCGCGGAGCGGGGAGCTGTTTTTT. This codes for CATSGQGARSGELFF.

The V call is TRBV19, the J call TRBJ2-7; D call uncertain. The germline CDR1 and CDR2 sequences are LNHDA and SQIVND (reference sequence). Trimming took off 5 bases at V and 4 bases at J, with 9 bases between the two ends. The CDR3 spans 12 residues. The CDR3: CASSESTYEQYF. CDR3 DNA sequence: TGTGCCAGTAGTGAGAGTACGTACGAGCAGTACTTC.

This chain connects TRBV7-9 to TRBJ2-3; 10 bases are shared with TRBD2. Trimming took 3 bases from V and 2 from J; bases not matched to a gene: 2. Germline V gene data show CDR1 as SEHNR and CDR2 as FQNEAQ (reference sequence). The CDR3 extends over 15 amino acids. The CDR3 is CASSFSGGYTDTQYF. In DNA form, the CDR3 reads TGTGCCAGCAGCTTTAGCGGGGGGTACACAGATACGCAGTATTTT.

This clonotype showed up just a few times. The V call is TRBV28, the J call TRBJ2-7; D not resolved. Germline V gives CDR1 MDHEN, CDR2 SYDVKM. The CDR3 runs to 14 residues. V was trimmed by 2 bases and J by 0 bases, leaving 8 bases between them. CDR3 nucleotides: TGTGCCAGCAGTTTAGGTTCCGCCTCCTACGAGCAGTACTTC. Translating gives CASSLGSASYEQYF.

The chain combines TRBV30 with TRBJ2-7; 10 bases match TRBD2. This CDR3 comprises 13 residues. The V segment lost 3 bases and the J segment 5 bases; nucleotides outside the gene matches: 4. Germline V CDR1 and CDR2: GTSNPN, SVGIG (reference sequence). As DNA, the CDR3 is TGTGCCTGGAGGCCTAGCGGGAGCGACGAGCAGTACTTC. Its protein product is CAWRPSGSDEQYF.

V is TRBV9 and J is TRBJ2-7, with D perhaps TRBD2 (5 bases). Between the trimmed V and J ends, which lost 4 bases and 3 bases, there was a span of 17 bases. Germline loops: CDR1 SGDLS, CDR2 YYNGEE. The CDR3 has 15 amino acids. In DNA, the CDR3 is TGTGCCAGCAGCCCATCCGGGGTCACCGACTACGAGCAGTACTTC. This translates into CASSPSGVTDYEQYF.

A word on this clonotype: One junction end does not reproduce the germline sequence, and a read error may be involved. This chain links TRBV19 with TRBJ2-1; 11 positions agree with TRBD2. The germline V gene encodes CDR1 LNHDA and CDR2 SQIVND (reference sequence). The CDR3 extends over 17 amino acids. The CDR3 here is CAGSIATGTSGFNEQFF. In DNA form, the CDR3 reads TGTGCCGGTAGTATAGCTACCGGGACTAGCGGATTTAATGAGCAGTTCTTC.

This chain links TRBV5-6 with TRBJ1-5, with D unresolved. Germline V CDR1 and CDR2: SGHDT, YYEEEE. V was trimmed by 0 bases and J by 0 bases, leaving 7 bases between them. This CDR3 is built from 15 residues. The CDR3 nucleotides are TGTGCCAGCAGCTTGGCAGTATATAGCAATCAGCCCCAGCATTTT. Its translation is CASSLAVYSNQPQHF.

Details on this clonotype: A read error may explain this, as a much larger clone is one base away. The chain has TRBV6-2 or TRBV6-3 and TRBJ2-2; 13 bases are shared with TRBD2. The CDR3 consists of 17 residues. The germline gives CDR1 MNHEY, CDR2 SVGEGT. The CDR3: CASSYGTSGTYTGELLF. The CDR3 DNA follows: TGTGCCAGCAGTTACGGGACTAGCGGGACCTACACCGGGGAGCTGCTTTTT.

This clonotype was found once. The V gene is TRBV29-1, the J gene TRBJ1-3; tentatively, D is TRBD1 (6 bases). V was trimmed by 5 bases and J by 4 bases, leaving 9 bases between them. The CDR3 is 12 residues long. CDR1 is SQVTM, CDR2 ANQGSEA, per germline. The CDR3 DNA sequence: TGCAGCGTTTGGGACACAGGAAACACCATATATTTT. Translating it yields CSVWDTGNTIYF.

The chain uses TRBV19 and TRBJ2-7; D not certain. Trimming left V 5 bases short and J 3 bases short, with 14 bases between. CDR3 length equals 14 residues. Germline V gene data show CDR1 as LNHDA and CDR2 as SQIVND (reference sequence). CDR3 sequence reads: CASSYTRDYYEQYF. The CDR3 DNA follows: TGTGCCAGTAGTTACACCAGAGATTACTACGAGCAGTACTTC.

The chain recombines TRBV15 with TRBJ1-1; D call uncertain. Germline V gives CDR1 LNHNV, CDR2 YYDKDF (reference sequence). CDR3 length: 12 amino acids. Between the trimmed V and J ends, which lost 1 base and 12 bases, there was a span of 12 bases. The CDR3: CATSRGAGETFF. CDR3 DNA: TGTGCCACCAGCAGAGGGGCGGGTGAGACTTTCTTT.

This rearrangement joins TRBV7-9 to TRBJ2-1, with D tentatively TRBD2 (5 bases). V lost 6 bases, J lost 1 base, and 13 bases lay in between. The germline gives CDR1 SEHNR, CDR2 FQNEAQ (reference sequence). This CDR3 spans 15 amino acids. CDR3: CASSQRGASYNEQFF. CDR3 bases: TGTGCCAGCAGTCAACGGGGAGCTTCCTACAATGAGCAGTTCTTC. The full variable domain, with the rest looked up from reference TRBV7-9 and TRBJ2-1, is DTGVSQNPRHKITKRGQNVTFRCDPISEHNRLYWYRQTLGQGPEFLTYFQNEAQLEKSRLLSDRFSAERPKGSFSTLEIQRTEQGDSAMYLCASSQRGASYNEQFFGPGTRLTVL.

The chain uses TRBV10-3 and TRBJ2-7; D possibly corresponds to TRBD1 (6 bases). This CDR3 has 14 residues. CDR1 ENHRY and CDR2 SYGVKD come from the germline V gene. V lost 3 bases and J lost 3, with 12 bases in between. CDR3 bases: TGTGCCATCAGTGATGAGGACAGCAGCTACGAGCAGTACTTC. Translation: CAISDEDSSYEQYF.

The CDR3 coding sequence is TGTGCCAGCAGTGAATTTGAGGGGGCGGGCAATCAGCCCCAGCATTTT. Protein sequence: CASSEFEGAGNQPQHF. The V gene is TRBV6-1, the J gene TRBJ1-5, with TRBD1 matching over 7 bases. Germline lookup yields CDR1 MNHNS and CDR2 SASEGT. The CDR3 loop spans 16 amino acids. V lost 2 bases, J lost 2 bases, and 6 bases stayed unmatched.

This chain joins TRBV2 and TRBJ2-7; 7 bases are shared with TRBD1. The length of the CDR3 is 14 residues. With V trimmed by 7 bases and J by 3 bases, 9 bases remained unmatched. Germline V CDR1 and CDR2: SNHLY, FYNNEI. CDR3 DNA: TGTGCCAGCAAATTCGGGACAGAGTTCTACGAGCAGTACTTC. Protein product: CASKFGTEFYEQYF.

This clonotype appeared a single time. This chain connects TRBV9 to TRBJ2-7; the match to TRBD1 covers 9 bases. Germline lookup yields CDR1 SGDLS and CDR2 YYNGEE. The CDR3 sequence is 15 residues long. J was trimmed by 0 bases and V by 3 bases; bases with no gene match: 4. As DNA, the CDR3 is TGTGCCAGCAGCGCACCGGGACAGGGCTCCTACGAGCAGTACTTC. Protein product: CASSAPGQGSYEQYF.

The V and J genes are TRBV7-6 and TRBJ1-1; 11 nucleotides align to TRBD1. Germline assignment: CDR1 SGHVS and CDR2 FNYEAQ. The length of the CDR3 is 15 residues. Trimming took 1 base from V and 3 from J; bases not matched to a gene: 1. In nucleotides, the CDR3 is TGTGCCAGCAGCTTAGGGACAGGGGGCTACACTGAAGCTTTCTTT. Amino acids: CASSLGTGGYTEAFF.

The chain combines TRBV24-1 with TRBJ2-1; D gene ambiguous. Trimming left V 1 base short and J 0 bases short, with 9 bases between. CDR1 and CDR2 from the germline V gene are KGHDR and SFDVKD. The CDR3 has 16 amino acids. CDR3 nucleotides: TGTGCCACCAGTGATTTAGCCCGGAGCTCCTACAATGAGCAGTTCTTC. Residues: CATSDLARSSYNEQFF.

V and J are TRBV12-3 or TRBV12-4 and TRBJ1-4, with D unresolved. V gave up 5 bases and J gave up 11 bases, with 9 bases separating them. This CDR3 has 11 amino acids. The CDR3 coding sequence is TGTGCCAGCAGTCCCTCCGGGAAACTGTTTTTT. It yields the protein CASSPSGKLFF.

The V call is TRBV7-8, the J call TRBJ1-5; 7 bases map to TRBD1. Germline lookup yields CDR1 SGHVS and CDR2 FQNEAQ. With 5 bases clipped from V and 0 bases from J, the junction kept 10 bases outside the gene matches. The CDR3 is 17 amino acids. In DNA form, the CDR3 reads TGTGCCAGCAGCGTTTGGACAGGCAAAAATAGCAATCAGCCCCAGCATTTT. Protein product: CASSVWTGKNSNQPQHF.

The CDR3 region has the DNA TGCAGTGCGCGGGAGACAGGGGTACAGTGGCCCCAGCATTTT. It codes for CSARETGVQWPQHF. The V gene is TRBV20-1, the J gene TRBJ1-5, with TRBD1 matching over 8 bases. Losses at the gene ends were 6 bases for V and 9 bases for J; bases not matched to a gene: 13. CDR3 length: 14 residues. Germline V gene lookup returns CDR1 DFQATT and CDR2 SNEGSKA (reference sequence).

The CDR3 nucleotides read TGCAGTGCGAGTAGGACAGGGGGACACGAGCAGTACTTC. Amino acid sequence: CSASRTGGHEQYF. The chain couples TRBV20-1 to TRBJ2-7, with 10 bases fitting TRBD1. CDR1 is DFQATT, CDR2 SNEGSKA, per germline (reference sequence). This CDR3 contains 13 residues. After removal of 6 bases from V and 5 bases from J, the junction contained 7 bases not matched to a gene.

The gene calls are TRBV20-1 and TRBJ2-7; D is perhaps TRBD2 (6 bases). CDR1 DFQATT and CDR2 SNEGSKA come from the germline V gene (reference sequence). CDR3 length: 13 residues. The V gene lost 6 bases and the J gene lost 3 bases, with 15 bases spanning the gap. The CDR3 spells CSAVGGTGYEQYF. The DNA for the CDR3 is TGCAGTGCCGTAGGAGGGACTGGCTACGAGCAGTACTTC.

This clonotype was counted only a few times. The chain links TRBV7-2 to TRBJ2-1; the match to TRBD1 covers 7 bases. Unmatched junction bases numbered 13, after V lost 4 bases and J lost 7 bases. Looked up from germline, CDR1 is SGHTA and CDR2 is FQGNSA. The CDR3 consists of 16 residues. DNA of the CDR3: TGTGCCAGCAGCTCAACACGACAGGGTAGACTGAATGAGCAGTTCTTC. Translating it yields CASSSTRQGRLNEQFF.

The V and J genes are TRBV30 and TRBJ2-5; D is possibly TRBD2 (6 bases). Looked up from germline, CDR1 is GTSNPN and CDR2 is SVGIG (reference sequence). The CDR3 covers 12 residues. The V end lost 6 bases, the J end lost 6 bases, and 14 bases lay between the germline ends. CDR3 DNA: TGTGCCTGCAGACTAGGAAGGCAGACCCAGTACTTC. Protein: CACRLGRQTQYF.

The chain couples TRBV5-1 to TRBJ1-2; 7 bases line up with TRBD1. Germline V CDR1 and CDR2: SGHRS, YFSETQ. The CDR3 is made up of 15 amino acids. V shed 0 bases, J shed 0 bases, and the junction held 2 bases outside the gene matches. CDR3 sequence (DNA): TGCGCCAGCAGCTTGGGTGGGACAGCTAACTATGGCTACACCTTC. Encoded protein: CASSLGGTANYGYTF.

This clonotype has a count of ten or more. The chain couples TRBV27 to TRBJ2-3, with TRBD2 as a possible D gene (5 bases). V lost 3 bases to trimming and J lost 2 bases, with 15 bases between them. Germline V gene sequence: CDR1 MNHEY, CDR2 SMNVEV (reference sequence). The length of the CDR3 is 16 residues. The CDR3 here is CASSLGTAVYTDTQYF. The CDR3 nucleotides read TGTGCCAGCAGTTTGGGTACAGCGGTCTACACAGATACGCAGTATTTT.